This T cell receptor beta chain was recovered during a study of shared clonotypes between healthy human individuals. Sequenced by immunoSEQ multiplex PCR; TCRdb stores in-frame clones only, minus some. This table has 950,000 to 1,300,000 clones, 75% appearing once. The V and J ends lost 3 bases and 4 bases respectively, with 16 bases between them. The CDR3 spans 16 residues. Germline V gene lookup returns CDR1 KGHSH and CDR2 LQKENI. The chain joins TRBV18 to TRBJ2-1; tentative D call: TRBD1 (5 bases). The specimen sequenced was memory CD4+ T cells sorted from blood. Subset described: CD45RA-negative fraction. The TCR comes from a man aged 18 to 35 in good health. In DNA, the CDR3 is TGTGCCAGCTCACCTTCCAGGACAATCGGGTACAATGAGCAGTTCTTC. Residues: CASSPSRTIGYNEQFF.